This TCR beta chain stems from a study of Graves' ophthalmopathy and Graves' hyperthyroidism. Ten or more counts support this clonotype. TCR beta CDR3 amplification used RNA transcripts. The first round was an RT-PCR with HTBI primers, and the second round was a multiplex PCR. TCRdb analysed the multiplex PCR reads with MiXCR anew, one entry per CDR3 protein. The sample records 260,000 or so distinct CDR3 sequences, about 46% being singletons. In germline, CDR1 is SEHNR, CDR2 FQNEAQ (reference sequence). V was shortened by 1 base and J by 1 base, with 8 bases between the two germline ends. This CDR3 is 14 amino acids long.

Sequenced sample: peripheral blood. The chain uses TRBV7-9 and TRBJ2-7; D remains ambiguous. The sequence was collected from an adult man with Graves' ophthalmopathy. The CDR3, as DNA: TGTGCCAGCAGCTTAGGCCAGTTATCCTACGAGCAGTACTTC. This sequence encodes CASSLGQLSYEQYF.